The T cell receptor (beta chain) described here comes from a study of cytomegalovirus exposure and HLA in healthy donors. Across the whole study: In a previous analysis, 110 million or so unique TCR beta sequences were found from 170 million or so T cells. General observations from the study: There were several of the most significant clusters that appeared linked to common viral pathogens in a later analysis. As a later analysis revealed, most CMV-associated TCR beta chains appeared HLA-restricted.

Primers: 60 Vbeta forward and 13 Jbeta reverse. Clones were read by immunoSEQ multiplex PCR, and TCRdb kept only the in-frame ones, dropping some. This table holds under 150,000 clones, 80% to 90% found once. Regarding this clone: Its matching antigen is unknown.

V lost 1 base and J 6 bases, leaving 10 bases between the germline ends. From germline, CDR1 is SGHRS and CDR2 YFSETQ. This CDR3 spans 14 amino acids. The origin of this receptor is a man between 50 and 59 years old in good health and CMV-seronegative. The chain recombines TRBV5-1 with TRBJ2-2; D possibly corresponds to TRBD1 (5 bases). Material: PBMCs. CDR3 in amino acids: CASSLQGSPGELFF. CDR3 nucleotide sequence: TGCGCCAGCAGCTTGCAGGGATCCCCCGGGGAGCTGTTTTTT. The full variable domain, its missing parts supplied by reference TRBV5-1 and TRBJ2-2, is KAGVTQTPRYLIKTRGQQVTLSCSPISGHRSVSWYQQTPGQGLQFLFEYFSETQRNKGNFPGRFSGRQFSNSRSEMNVSTLELGDSALYLCASSLQGSPGELFFGEGSRLTVL.